The text below deals with one TCR beta chain. Measured with immunoSEQ multiplex PCR; TCRdb has only the in-frame clones, and not every one. The sample lists about 130,000 clones, 90% to 96% seen once, with roughly 0.45% in the top ten. This sample is part of a study of T cell changes during pregnancy in multiple sclerosis. Germline CDR1 is ENHRY and CDR2 is SYGVKD. CDR3 size: 14 residues. Trimming removed 10 bases from V and 4 bases from J; junction bases left unmatched: 10. J is TRBJ2-3 and V is TRBV10-3, with 8 bases matching TRBD2. Sequencing was performed on peripheral blood, taken after pregnancy. The receptor was derived from a female donor with multiple sclerosis, enrolled in a pregnancy study. In nucleotides, the CDR3 is TGTGCCACCCAATTCGGGGGGGTCTCAGATACGCAGTATTTT. Protein sequence: CATQFGGVSDTQYF.